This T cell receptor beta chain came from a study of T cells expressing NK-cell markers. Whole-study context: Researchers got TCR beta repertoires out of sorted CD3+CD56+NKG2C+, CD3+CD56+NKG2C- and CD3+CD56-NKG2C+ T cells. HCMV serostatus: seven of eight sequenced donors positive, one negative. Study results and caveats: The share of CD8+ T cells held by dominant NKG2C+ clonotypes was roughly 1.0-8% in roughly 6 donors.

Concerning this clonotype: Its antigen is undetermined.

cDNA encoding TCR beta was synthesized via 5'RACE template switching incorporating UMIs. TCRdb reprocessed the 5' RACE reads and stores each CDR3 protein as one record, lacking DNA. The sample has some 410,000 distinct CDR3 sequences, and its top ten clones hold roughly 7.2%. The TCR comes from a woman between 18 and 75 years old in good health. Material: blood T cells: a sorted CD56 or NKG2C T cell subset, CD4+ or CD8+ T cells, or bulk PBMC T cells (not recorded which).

CDR3 amino acids: CASSMTGMGYNEQFF. The chain carries TRBV7-3 and TRBJ2-1; the TCRdb D gene call, TRBD1, has no DNA to confirm it. The CDR3 totals 15 residues. The germline gives CDR1 SGHTA, CDR2 FQGTGA.